These T cell receptor beta chains were read from a single sample in a study of cytomegalovirus exposure and HLA in healthy donors. Clones were sequenced by immunoSEQ multiplex PCR, and TCRdb holds only the in-frame ones, with some missing. The sample lists roughly 200,000 clones; around 80% were seen once. The specimen was PBMCs. All receptors derive from a woman in her twenties or thirties in good health and CMV-seropositive. Each CDR3 is given with its conserved first and last residue. A D gene is named only where the DNA matches it firmly. The size entry is marked missing in some rows and otherwise reads once, few, many or a size class.

>TRBV10-2|NA|TRBJ1-3|NA|13
TGCGCCAGCAGTGAGATAGTCGGAAACACCATATATTTT
CASSEIVGNTIYF
>TRBV10-3|TRBD1|TRBJ2-1|NA|16
TGTGCCATCAGTGAGTGGGGACAGGGTCCTAGGAATGAGCAGTTCTTC
CAISEWGQGPRNEQFF
>TRBV19|NA|TRBJ1-2|few|12
TGTGCCAGTACCTACGGTGACTATGGCTACACCTTC
CASTYGDYGYTF
>TRBV7-6|NA|TRBJ1-2|NA|15
TGTGCCAGCAGCTTAGCTTCAGGGGCCCACTATGGCTACACCTTC
CASSLASGAHYGYTF
>TRBV5-1|TRBD1|TRBJ1-6|NA|15
TGCGCCAGCAGCTTCGCAGGGGGGAATAATTCACCCCTCCACTTT
CASSFAGGNNSPLHF
>TRBV4-1|NA|TRBJ2-7|NA|13
TGCGCCAGCAGCCTCGTGGCCCACTACGAGCAGTACTTC
CASSLVAHYEQYF
>TRBV11-3|NA|TRBJ2-3|few|14
TGTGCCAGCAGCTTAGGCGGCGGGACAGATACGCAGTATTTT
CASSLGGGTDTQYF
>TRBV27|TRBD1|TRBJ2-5|NA|15
TGTGCCAGCAGCCTAAGGGGACAGGTTCGGGAGACCCAGTACTTC
CASSLRGQVRETQYF
>TRBV15|NA|TRBJ1-1|NA|13
TGTGCCACCGTGGGGACACGGAACACTGAAGCTTTCTTT
CATVGTRNTEAFF
>TRBV9|TRBD1|TRBJ2-3|NA|15
TGTGCCAGCAGCGTAGGTGGGACAGGAGGAGATACGCAGTATTTT
CASSVGGTGGDTQYF
>TRBV29-1|TRBD1|TRBJ1-2|NA|14
TGCAGCGTCGAGGACAGGGGTTCTAACTATGGCTACACCTTC
CSVEDRGSNYGYTF
>TRBV13|NA|TRBJ2-7|NA|14
TGTGCCAGCAGCCGACGGGACACCCCCTACGAGCAGTACTTC
CASSRRDTPYEQYF
>TRBV5-6|NA|TRBJ2-5|NA|14
TGTGCCAGCAGCCTCCCCCAGCGCCGGGAGACCCAGTACTTC
CASSLPQRRETQYF
>TRBV7-2|NA|TRBJ1-2|NA|15
TGTGCCAGCAGTTTTTATCCATCCAGAGACTATGGCTACTCCTTC
CASSFYPSRDYGYSF
>TRBV14|NA|TRBJ2-6|NA|15
TGTGCCAGCAGCCAAGGGAGCTCTGGGGCCAACGTCCTGACTTTC
CASSQGSSGANVLTF
>TRBV5-5|TRBD1|TRBJ1-1|NA|14
TGTGCCAGCAGCCTCCGGACAGGGGGCACTGAAGCTTTCTTT
CASSLRTGGTEAFF